This TCR beta chain comes out of a study of CD8 T cells in ankylosing spondylitis. A quantitative 5'-RACE method, one with molecular barcodes, was used to make TCR beta libraries. One entry per CDR3 protein, called by TCRdb with MiXCR from the 5' RACE reads. The table lists some 840,000 distinct CDR3 sequences, approximately 12% of them singletons, with under 0.6% in the top ten. V shed 3 bases and J 6 bases; nucleotides not matched to a gene: 4. Germline lookup yields CDR1 DFQATT and CDR2 SNEGSKA (reference sequence). The CDR3 covers 13 residues. Study observations and caveats: For ankylosing spondylitis blood, a TCR beta motif of about eight highly homologous variants appeared characteristic. The clones that were linked to disease were reported to be significantly enriched in matched synovial fluid samples from ankylosing spondylitis patients.

This clonotype showed up just a few times. Its specificity is not known. V usage is TRBV20-1 and J usage is TRBJ2-1; 8 bases are shared with TRBD2. Sample: blood, either unsorted or a sorted T cell fraction (not recorded which). This sequence originates from a male donor with ankylosing spondylitis. The CDR3 sequence is CSASGGAFNEQFF. CDR3 nucleotide sequence: TGCAGTGCTAGCGGGGGGGCCTTCAATGAGCAGTTCTTC.